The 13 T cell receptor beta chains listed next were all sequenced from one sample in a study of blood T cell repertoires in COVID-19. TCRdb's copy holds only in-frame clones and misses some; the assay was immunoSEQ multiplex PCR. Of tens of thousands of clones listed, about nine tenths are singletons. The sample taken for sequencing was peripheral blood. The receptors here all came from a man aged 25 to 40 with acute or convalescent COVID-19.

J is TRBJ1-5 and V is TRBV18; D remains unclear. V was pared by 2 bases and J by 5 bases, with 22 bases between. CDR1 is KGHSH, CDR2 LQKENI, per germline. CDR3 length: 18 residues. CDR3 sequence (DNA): TGTGCCAGCTCACCAAGGACGGCAACTCCATGGAGGGATCAGCCCCAGCATTTT. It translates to CASSPRTATPWRDQPQHF.

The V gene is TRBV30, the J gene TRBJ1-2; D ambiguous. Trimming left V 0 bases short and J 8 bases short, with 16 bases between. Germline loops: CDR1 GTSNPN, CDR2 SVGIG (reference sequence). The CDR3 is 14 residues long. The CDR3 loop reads CAWSVPPSFRGYTF. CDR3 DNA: TGTGCCTGGAGTGTCCCGCCCTCCTTTCGGGGCTACACCTTC.

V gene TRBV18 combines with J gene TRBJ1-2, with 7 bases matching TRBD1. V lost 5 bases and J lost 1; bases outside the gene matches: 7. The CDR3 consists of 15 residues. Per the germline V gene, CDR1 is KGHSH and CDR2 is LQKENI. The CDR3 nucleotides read TGTGCCAGCTCAGCCGACAGGGAACATAACTATGGCTACACCTTC. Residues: CASSADREHNYGYTF.

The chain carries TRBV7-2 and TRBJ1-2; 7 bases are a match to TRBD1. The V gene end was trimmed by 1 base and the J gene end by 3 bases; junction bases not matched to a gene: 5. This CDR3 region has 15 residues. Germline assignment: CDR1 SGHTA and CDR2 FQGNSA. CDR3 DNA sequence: TGTGCCAGCAGCTTAGTTCGGGACAGATACTATGGCTACACCTTC. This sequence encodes CASSLVRDRYYGYTF.

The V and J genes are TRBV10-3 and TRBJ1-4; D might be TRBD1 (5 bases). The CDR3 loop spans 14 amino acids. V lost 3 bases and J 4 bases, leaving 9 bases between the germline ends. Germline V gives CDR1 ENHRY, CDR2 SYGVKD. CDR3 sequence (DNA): TGTGCCATCAGTGATGGGGGGGTTAATGAAAAACTGTTTTTT. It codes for CAISDGGVNEKLFF.

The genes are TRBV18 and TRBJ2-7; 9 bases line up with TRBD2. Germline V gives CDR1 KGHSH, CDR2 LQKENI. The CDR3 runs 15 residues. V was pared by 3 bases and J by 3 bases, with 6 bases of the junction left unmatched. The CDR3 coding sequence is TGTGCCAGCTCACCGGCTGCTAGCGGGATCTACGAGCAGTACTTC. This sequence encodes CASSPAASGIYEQYF.

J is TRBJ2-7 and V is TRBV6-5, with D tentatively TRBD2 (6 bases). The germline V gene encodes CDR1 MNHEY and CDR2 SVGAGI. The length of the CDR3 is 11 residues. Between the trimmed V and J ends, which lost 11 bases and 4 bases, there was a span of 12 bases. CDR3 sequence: CASRGVYEQYF. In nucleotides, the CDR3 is TGTGCCTCGCGGGGAGTTTACGAGCAGTACTTC.

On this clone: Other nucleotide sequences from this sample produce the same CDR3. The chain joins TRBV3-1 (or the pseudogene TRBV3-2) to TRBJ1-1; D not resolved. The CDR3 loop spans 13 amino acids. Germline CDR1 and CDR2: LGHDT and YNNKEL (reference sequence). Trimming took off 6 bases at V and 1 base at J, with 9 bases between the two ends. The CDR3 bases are TGTGCCAGCAGTAACCGGGGGAACACTGAAGCTTTCTTT. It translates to CASSNRGNTEAFF.

The DNA of the CDR3 is TGTGCCAGTACTCCGGGACATCCGAACACTGAAGCTTTCTTT. Encoded protein: CASTPGHPNTEAFF. The chain recombines TRBV19 with TRBJ1-1; D may be TRBD1 (6 bases). Germline lookup yields CDR1 LNHDA and CDR2 SQIVND (reference sequence). V lost 7 bases and J 1 base, leaving 13 bases between the germline ends. The CDR3 runs to 14 residues.

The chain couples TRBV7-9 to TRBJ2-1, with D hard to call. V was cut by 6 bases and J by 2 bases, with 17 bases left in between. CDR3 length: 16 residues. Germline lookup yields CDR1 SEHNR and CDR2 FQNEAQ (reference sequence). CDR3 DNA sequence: TGTGCCAGCAGAGCCGACCTAGTATATACCTACAATGAGCAGTTCTTC. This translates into CASRADLVYTYNEQFF. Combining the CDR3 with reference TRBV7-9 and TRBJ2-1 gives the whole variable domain DTGVSQNPRHKITKRGQNVTFRCDPISEHNRLYWYRQTLGQGPEFLTYFQNEAQLEKSRLLSDRFSAERPKGSFSTLEIQRTEQGDSAMYLCASRADLVYTYNEQFFGPGTRLTVL.

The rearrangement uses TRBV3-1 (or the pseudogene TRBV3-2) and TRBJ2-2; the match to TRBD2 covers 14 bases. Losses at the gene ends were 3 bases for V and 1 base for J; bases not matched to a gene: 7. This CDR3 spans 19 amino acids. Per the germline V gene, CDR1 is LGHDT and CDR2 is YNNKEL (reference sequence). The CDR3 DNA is TGTGCCAGCAGCCACTATGGGACTAGCGGGGGCGGGAACACCGGGGAGCTGTTTTTT. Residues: CASSHYGTSGGGNTGELFF.

The CDR3 DNA is TGTGCCAGCAGCCAAGATCGAAGCGCGACCTACAATGAGCAGTTCTTC. As protein: CASSQDRSATYNEQFF. This rearrangement joins TRBV4-2 to TRBJ2-1, with D hard to call. Trimming removed 0 bases at V and 2 bases at J, with 11 bases between. In germline, CDR1 is LGHNA, CDR2 YNFKEQ. The CDR3 extends over 16 amino acids.

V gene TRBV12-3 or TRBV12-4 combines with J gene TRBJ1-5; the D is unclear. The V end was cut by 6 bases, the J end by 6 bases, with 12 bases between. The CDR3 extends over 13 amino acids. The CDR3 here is CASSPYEVQPQHF. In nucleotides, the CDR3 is TGTGCCAGCAGCCCATATGAGGTTCAGCCCCAGCATTTT.